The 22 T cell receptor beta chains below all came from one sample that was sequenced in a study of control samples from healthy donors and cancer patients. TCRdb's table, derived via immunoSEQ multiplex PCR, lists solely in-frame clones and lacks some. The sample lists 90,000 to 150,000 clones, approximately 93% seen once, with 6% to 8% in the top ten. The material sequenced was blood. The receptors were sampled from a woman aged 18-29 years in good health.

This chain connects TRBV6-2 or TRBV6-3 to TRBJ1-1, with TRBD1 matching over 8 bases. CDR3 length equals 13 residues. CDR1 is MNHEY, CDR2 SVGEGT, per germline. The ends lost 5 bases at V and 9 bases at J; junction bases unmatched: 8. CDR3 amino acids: CASSKTGEGKAFF. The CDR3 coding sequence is TGTGCCAGCAGTAAGACAGGGGAGGGGAAAGCTTTCTTT.

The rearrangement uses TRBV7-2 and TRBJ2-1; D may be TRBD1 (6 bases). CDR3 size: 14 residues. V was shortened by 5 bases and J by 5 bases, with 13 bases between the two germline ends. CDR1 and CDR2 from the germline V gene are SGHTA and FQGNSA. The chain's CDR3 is CASSPTGSDNEQFF. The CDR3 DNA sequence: TGTGCCAGCAGCCCCACAGGGTCGGACAATGAGCAGTTCTTC. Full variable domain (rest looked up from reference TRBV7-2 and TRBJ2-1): GAGVSQSPSNKVTEKGKDVELRCDPISGHTALYWYRQSLGQGLEFLIYFQGNSAPDKSGLPSDRFSAERTGGSVSTLTIQRTQQEDSAVYLCASSPTGSDNEQFFGPGTRLTVL.

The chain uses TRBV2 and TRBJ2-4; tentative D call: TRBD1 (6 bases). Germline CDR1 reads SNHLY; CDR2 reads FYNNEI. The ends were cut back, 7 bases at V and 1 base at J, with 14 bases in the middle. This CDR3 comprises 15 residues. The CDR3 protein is CASKGFRGAKNIQYF. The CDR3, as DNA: TGTGCCAGCAAAGGGTTCAGGGGTGCCAAAAACATTCAGTACTTC.

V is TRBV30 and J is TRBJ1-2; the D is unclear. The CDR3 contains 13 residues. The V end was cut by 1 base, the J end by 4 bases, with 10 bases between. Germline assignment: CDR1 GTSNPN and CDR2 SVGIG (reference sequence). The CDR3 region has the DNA TGTGCCTGGAGTGACGATCCAACCTATGGCTACACCTTC. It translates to CAWSDDPTYGYTF. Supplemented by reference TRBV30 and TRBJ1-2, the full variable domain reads SQTIHQWPATLVQPVGSPLSLECTVEGTSNPNLYWYRQAAGRGLQLLFYSVGIGQISSEVPQNLSASRPQDRQFILSSKKLLLSDSGFYLCAWSDDPTYGYTFGSGTRLTVV.

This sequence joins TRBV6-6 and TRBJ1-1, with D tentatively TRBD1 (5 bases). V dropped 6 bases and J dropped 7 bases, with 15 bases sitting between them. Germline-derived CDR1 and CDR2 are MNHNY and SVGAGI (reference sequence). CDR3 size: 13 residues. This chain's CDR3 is CASRPVSGGEAFF. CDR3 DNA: TGTGCCAGCAGACCCGTCTCTGGGGGTGAAGCTTTCTTT.

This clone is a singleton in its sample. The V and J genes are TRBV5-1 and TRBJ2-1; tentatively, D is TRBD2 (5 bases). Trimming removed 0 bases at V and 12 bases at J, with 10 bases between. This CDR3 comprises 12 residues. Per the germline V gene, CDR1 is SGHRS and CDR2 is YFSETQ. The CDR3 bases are TGCGCCAGCAGCTTGGATCTGGGAGTGCAGTTCTTC. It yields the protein CASSLDLGVQFF. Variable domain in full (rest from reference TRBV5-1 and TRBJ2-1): KAGVTQTPRYLIKTRGQQVTLSCSPISGHRSVSWYQQTPGQGLQFLFEYFSETQRNKGNFPGRFSGRQFSNSRSEMNVSTLELGDSALYLCASSLDLGVQFFGPGTRLTVL.

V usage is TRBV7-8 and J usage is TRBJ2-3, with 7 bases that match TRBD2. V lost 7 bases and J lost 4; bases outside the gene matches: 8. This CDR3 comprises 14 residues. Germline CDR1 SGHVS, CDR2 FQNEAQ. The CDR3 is CASIRGGGADTQYF. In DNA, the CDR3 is TGTGCCAGCATTCGGGGCGGGGGTGCAGATACGCAGTATTTT.

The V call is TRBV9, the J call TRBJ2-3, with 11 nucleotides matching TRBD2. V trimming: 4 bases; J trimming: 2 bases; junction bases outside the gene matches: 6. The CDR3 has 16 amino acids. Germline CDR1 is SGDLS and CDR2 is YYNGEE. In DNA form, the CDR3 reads TGTGCCAGCAGCCCCTCTAGCGGGAGGTCCACAGATACGCAGTATTTT. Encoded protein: CASSPSSGRSTDTQYF.

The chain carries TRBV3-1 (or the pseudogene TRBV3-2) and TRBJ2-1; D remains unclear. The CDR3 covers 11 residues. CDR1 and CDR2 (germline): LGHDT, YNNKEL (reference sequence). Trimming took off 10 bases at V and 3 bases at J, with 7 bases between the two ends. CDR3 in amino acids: CATRLYNEQFF. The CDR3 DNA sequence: TGTGCCACCCGACTCTACAATGAGCAGTTCTTC.

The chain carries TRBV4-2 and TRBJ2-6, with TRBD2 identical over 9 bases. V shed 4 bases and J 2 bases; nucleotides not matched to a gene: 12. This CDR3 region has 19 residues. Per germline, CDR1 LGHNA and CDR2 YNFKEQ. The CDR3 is CASSPSSGGGAAGANVLTF. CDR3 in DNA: TGTGCCAGCAGCCCCAGCTCAGGCGGGGGGGCCGCTGGGGCCAACGTCCTGACTTTC.

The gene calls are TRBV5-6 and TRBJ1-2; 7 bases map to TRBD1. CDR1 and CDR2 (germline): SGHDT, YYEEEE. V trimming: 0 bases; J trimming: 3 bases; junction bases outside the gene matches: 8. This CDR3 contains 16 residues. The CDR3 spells CASSLVGGRGDYGYTF. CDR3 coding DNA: TGTGCCAGCAGCTTGGTAGGCGGCAGGGGGGACTATGGCTACACCTTC.

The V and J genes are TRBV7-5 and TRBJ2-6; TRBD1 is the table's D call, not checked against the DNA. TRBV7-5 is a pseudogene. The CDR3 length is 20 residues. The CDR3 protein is CVRSSLARQGTCSGANVLTF. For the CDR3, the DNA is TGTGTCAGAAGCTCGCTAGCCCGACAGGGAACCTGCTCTGGGGCCAACGTCCTGACTTTC.

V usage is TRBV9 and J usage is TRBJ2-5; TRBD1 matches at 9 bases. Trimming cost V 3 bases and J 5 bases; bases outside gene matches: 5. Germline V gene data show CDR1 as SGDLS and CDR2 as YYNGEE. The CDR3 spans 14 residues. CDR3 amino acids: CASSETGGLETQYF. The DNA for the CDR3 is TGTGCCAGCAGCGAGACAGGGGGTCTGGAGACCCAGTACTTC.

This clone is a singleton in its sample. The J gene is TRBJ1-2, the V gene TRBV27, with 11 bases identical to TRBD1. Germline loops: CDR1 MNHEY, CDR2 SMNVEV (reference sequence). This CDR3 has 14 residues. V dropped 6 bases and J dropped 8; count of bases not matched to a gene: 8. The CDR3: CASRGQGVGRGYTF. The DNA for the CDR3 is TGTGCCAGCAGGGGACAGGGGGTAGGAAGGGGCTACACCTTC.

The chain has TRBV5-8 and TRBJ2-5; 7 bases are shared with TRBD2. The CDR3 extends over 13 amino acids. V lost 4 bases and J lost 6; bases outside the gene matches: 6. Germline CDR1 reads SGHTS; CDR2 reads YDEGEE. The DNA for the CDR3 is TGTGCCAGCAGCGCCCCGACTAGCCAGACCCAGTACTTC. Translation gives CASSAPTSQTQYF. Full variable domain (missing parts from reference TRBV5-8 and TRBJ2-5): EAGVTQSPTHLIKTRGQQATLRCSPISGHTSVYWYQQALGLGLQFLLWYDEGEERNRGNFPPRFSGRQFPNYSSELNVNALELEDSALYLCASSAPTSQTQYFGPGTRLLVL.

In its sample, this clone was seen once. The CDR3 reads CASSFDPQAVSRNTEAFF. CDR3 nucleotides: TGTGCCAGCAGCTTTGATCCTCAAGCCGTGTCTAGGAACACTGAAGCTTTCTTT. This chain links TRBV7-2 with TRBJ1-1; D is unclear. The CDR3 is made up of 18 amino acids. The V gene lost 3 bases and the J gene lost 1 base, with 21 bases spanning the gap. Germline CDR1 is SGHTA and CDR2 is FQGNSA.

In DNA, the CDR3 is TGTGCCAGCAGTTACAGGGGACCGGGCACCGGGGAGCTGTTTTTT. It codes for CASSYRGPGTGELFF. The rearrangement joins TRBV6-2 or TRBV6-3 to TRBJ2-2; D could derive from TRBD1 or TRBD2 (5 bases each). The germline CDR1 and CDR2 sequences are MNHEY and SVGEGT. V lost 2 bases to trimming and J lost 4 bases, with 11 bases between them. The CDR3 runs 15 residues.

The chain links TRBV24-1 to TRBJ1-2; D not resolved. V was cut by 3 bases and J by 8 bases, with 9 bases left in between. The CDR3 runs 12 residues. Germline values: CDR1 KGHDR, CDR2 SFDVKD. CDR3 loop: CATSDPLGGYTF. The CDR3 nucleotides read TGTGCCACCAGTGATCCGCTCGGCGGCTACACCTTC.

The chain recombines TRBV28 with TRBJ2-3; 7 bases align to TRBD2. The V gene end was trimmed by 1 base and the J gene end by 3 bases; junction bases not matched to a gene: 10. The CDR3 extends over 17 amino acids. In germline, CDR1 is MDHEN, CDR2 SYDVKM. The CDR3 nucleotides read TGTGCCAGCAGTTTATCATTGCGGGAGTTCAGTACAGATACGCAGTATTTT. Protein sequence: CASSLSLREFSTDTQYF.

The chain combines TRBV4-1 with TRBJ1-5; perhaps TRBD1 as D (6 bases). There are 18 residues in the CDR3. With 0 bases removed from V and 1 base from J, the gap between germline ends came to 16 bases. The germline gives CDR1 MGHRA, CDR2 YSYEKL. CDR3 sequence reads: CASSQETDDQGSNQPQHF. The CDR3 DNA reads TGCGCCAGCAGCCAAGAAACCGATGACCAGGGGAGCAATCAGCCCCAGCATTTT.

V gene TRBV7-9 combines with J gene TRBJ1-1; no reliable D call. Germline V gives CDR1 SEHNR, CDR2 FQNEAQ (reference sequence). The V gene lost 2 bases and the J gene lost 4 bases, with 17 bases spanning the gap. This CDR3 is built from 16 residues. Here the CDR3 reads CASSLSWTSTLTEAFF. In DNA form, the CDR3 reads TGTGCCAGCAGCTTATCGTGGACTTCCACCCTCACTGAAGCTTTCTTT.

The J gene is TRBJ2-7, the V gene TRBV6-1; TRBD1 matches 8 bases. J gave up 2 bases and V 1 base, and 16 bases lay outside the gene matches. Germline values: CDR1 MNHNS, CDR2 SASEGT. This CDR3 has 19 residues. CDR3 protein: CASSEDRWVGDRRAYEQYF. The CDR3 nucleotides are TGTGCCAGCAGTGAAGATCGCTGGGTCGGGGACAGGAGGGCCTACGAGCAGTACTTC.